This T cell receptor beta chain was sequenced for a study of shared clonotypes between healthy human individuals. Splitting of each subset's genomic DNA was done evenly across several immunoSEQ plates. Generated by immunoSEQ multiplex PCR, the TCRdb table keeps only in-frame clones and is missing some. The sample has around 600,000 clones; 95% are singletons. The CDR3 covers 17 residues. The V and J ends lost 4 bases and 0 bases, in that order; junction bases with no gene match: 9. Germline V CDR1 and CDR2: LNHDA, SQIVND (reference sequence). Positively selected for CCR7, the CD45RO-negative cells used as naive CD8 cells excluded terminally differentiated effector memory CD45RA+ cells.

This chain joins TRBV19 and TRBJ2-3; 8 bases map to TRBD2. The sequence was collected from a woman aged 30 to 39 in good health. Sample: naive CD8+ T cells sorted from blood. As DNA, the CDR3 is TGTGCCAGTAGTACTTTCTGGGCTAGCGGGAGCACAGATACGCAGTATTTT. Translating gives CASSTFWASGSTDTQYF.